This TCR beta chain originates from a study of cytomegalovirus exposure and HLA in healthy donors. Study-wide findings and caveats: Researchers catalogued some 160 TCR beta chains as cytomegalovirus-associated. The classifier reportedly diagnosed cytomegalovirus status with high sensitivity and specificity.

The method was immunoSEQ multiplex PCR; TCRdb's version includes in-frame clones alone and lacks a portion of them. The data contain 240,000 or so clones, around 85% of them singletons. A word on this clone: Its antigen is as yet unknown.

Separation from the approximately 710-subject first cohort characterized the approximately 120-subject validation cohort, to which the donors belonged. Between the trimmed V and J ends, which lost 2 bases and 2 bases, there was a span of 15 bases. This CDR3 contains 17 residues. Germline values: CDR1 SGHTA, CDR2 FQGNSA. The source of this sequence is a woman aged 25 to 45 in good health and CMV-seropositive. Sequencing was done on a sample of PBMCs. V gene TRBV7-2 combines with J gene TRBJ2-2; D is perhaps TRBD2 (5 bases). The CDR3 loop is CASSLRWPGLNTGELFF. CDR3 in DNA: TGTGCCAGCAGCTTACGATGGCCCGGACTCAACACCGGGGAGCTGTTTTTT.